This entry concerns a single TCR beta chain. The antigen is unknown. Within the ViraFEST assay, antigen-specific CD4+ T cells underwent expansion with viral peptide pools prior to sequencing. Researchers isolated CD4+ T cells once about 11 days of culture had elapsed. By PCR, the person was confirmed to have had SARS-CoV-2 infection between March and December 2020. Each participant was administered two doses of either the BNT162b2 or the mRNA-1273 vaccine. Half-medium changes using IL-2 medium occurred on days 3 and 7. Trimming took off 2 bases at V and 4 bases at J, with 8 bases between the two ends. CDR3 length: 13 amino acids. The germline CDR1 and CDR2 sequences are SGHNT and YENEEA. The method was immunoSEQ multiplex PCR; TCRdb's version includes in-frame clones alone and lacks a portion of them. The table shows roughly 15,000 clones, with roughly 80% occurring only once. These data come from a study of vaccination effects on CD4 cells after COVID-19. Study summary: Each of a few convalescent patients underwent sampling at an early and a late point after vaccination. Median timing of post-vaccine samples was 72 days after the second dose.

Points from the study as a whole: There were few convalescent patients in the study and no early post-infection timepoints.

The source of this sequence is a human donor who had a prior SARS-CoV-2 infection. Sequenced material: CD4+ T cells from PBMCs cultured with HCoV-NL63 spike peptides, taken after COVID-19 vaccination. The chain joins TRBV11-3 to TRBJ2-5, with D possibly TRBD1 on 6 matching bases. CDR3 in DNA: TGTGCCAGCAGCTTAATGGGGGCAGAGACCCAGTACTTC. Translation gives CASSLMGAETQYF.